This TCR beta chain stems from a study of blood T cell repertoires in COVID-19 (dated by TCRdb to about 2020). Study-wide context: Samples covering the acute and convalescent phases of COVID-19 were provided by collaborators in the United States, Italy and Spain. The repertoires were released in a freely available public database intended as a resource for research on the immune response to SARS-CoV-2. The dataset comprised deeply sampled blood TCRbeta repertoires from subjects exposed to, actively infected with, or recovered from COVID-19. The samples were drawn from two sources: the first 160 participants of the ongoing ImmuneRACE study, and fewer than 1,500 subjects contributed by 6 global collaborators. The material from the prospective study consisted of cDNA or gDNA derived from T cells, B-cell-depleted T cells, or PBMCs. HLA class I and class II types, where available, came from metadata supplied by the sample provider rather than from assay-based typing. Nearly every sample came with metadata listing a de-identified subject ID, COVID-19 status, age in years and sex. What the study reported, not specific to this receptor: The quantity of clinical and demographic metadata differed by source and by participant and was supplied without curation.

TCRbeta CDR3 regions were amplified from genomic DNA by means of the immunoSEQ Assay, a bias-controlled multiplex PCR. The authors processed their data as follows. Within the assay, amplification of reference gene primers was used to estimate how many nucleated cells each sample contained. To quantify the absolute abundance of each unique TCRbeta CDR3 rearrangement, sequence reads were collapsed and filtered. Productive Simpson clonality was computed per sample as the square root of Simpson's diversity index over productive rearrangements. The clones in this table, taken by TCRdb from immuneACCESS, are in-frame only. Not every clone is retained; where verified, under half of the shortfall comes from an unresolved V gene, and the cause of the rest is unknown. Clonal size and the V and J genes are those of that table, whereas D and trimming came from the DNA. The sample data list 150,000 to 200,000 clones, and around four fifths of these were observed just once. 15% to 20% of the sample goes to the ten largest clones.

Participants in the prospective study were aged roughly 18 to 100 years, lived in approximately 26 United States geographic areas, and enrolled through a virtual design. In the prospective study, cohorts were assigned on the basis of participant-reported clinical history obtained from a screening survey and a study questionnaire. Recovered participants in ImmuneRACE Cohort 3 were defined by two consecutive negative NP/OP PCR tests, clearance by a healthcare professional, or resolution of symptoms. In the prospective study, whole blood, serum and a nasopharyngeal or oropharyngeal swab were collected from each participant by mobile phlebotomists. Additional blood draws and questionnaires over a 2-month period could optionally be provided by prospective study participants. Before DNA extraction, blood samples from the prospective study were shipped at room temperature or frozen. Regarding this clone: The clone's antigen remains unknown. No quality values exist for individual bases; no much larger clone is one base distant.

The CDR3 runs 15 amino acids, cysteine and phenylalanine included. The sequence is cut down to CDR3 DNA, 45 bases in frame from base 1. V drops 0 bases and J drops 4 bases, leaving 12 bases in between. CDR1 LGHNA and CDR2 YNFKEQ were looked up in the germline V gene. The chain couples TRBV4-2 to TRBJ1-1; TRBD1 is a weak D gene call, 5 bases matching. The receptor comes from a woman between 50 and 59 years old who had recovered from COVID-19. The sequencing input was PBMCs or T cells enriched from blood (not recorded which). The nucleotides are TGTGCCAGCAGCCAAGATCAGGGATCCGGCACTGAAGCTTTCTTT. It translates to CASSQDQGSGTEAFF.